The T cell receptor beta chain under discussion was sequenced for a study of radiotherapy plus CTLA-4 blockade in lung cancer. Overall study results and limits: Following radiotherapy plus ipilimumab, tumor-derived TCR clones expanded in the blood.

Concerning this clone itself: What it recognizes is unknown.

Trimming removed 7 bases from V and 7 bases from J, with 20 bases in between. The CDR3 spans 15 residues. CDR1 and CDR2 (germline): MNHNY, SVGAGI (reference sequence). Repertoires were generated with immunoSEQ multiplex PCR, while TCRdb's copy carries only in-frame clones and drops some. Among approximately 77,000 clones, approximately 84% were seen once, and the ten largest hold around 0.72%. This clonotype originated in a human donor with non-small cell lung cancer who had stable disease on radiotherapy plus ipilimumab. Sequenced here: peripheral blood, sampled from a patient treated with radiotherapy plus ipilimumab. This chain links TRBV6-6 with TRBJ1-5; possibly TRBD1 for D (5 bases). CDR3: CASTNGDRGGQPQHF. CDR3 sequence (DNA): TGTGCCAGCACCAACGGGGATAGGGGAGGACAGCCCCAGCATTTT.